These 9 T cell receptor beta chains came from one sample sequenced in a study of low-dose radiotherapy and immunotherapy resistance in tumors. Both TCRalpha and TCRbeta chains were reverse transcribed with V-gene-specific primers. TCRs were put through approximately 20 PCR cycles of amplification with Phusion. A constant-region primer and the V-primer adapter served as the primer pair. From the reads, TCRdb called clonotypes with MiXCR, one entry per CDR3 protein. Of about 12,000 distinct CDR3 sequences in the sample, 76% were seen once. These TCRs come from a human donor with advanced metastatic prostate, ovarian, gallbladder or colorectal cancer (not recorded which). This table probably holds off-target reads from a library built for another chain.

The V gene is TRBV6-2 or TRBV6-3, the J gene TRBJ2-1, with a possible D match to TRBD2 (6 bases). V lost 6 bases and J 2 bases, leaving 14 bases between the germline ends. The germline gives CDR1 MNHEY, CDR2 SVGEGT. The CDR3 runs 15 residues. CDR3 coding DNA: TGTGCCAGCAGCCAAGCTAGCGCACCCTACAATGAGCAGTTCTTC. This sequence encodes CASSQASAPYNEQFF.

The chain is built from TRBV3-1 and TRBJ2-2; D is uncertain. V gave up 1 base and J gave up 1 base, with 10 bases separating them. The germline V gene encodes CDR1 LGHDT and CDR2 YNNKEL (reference sequence). The CDR3 covers 16 residues. The CDR3 region has the DNA TGTGCCAGCAGCCAAGGGGGAAGGCGGAACACCGGGGAGCTGTTTTTT. Amino acid sequence: CASSQGGRRNTGELFF. Looking up the rest from reference TRBV3-1 and TRBJ2-2 gives the full variable domain: DTAVSQTPKYLVTQMGNDKSIKCEQNLGHDTMYWYKQDSKKFLKIMFSYNNKELIINETVPNRFSPKSPDKAHLNLHINSLELGDSAVYFCASSQGGRRNTGELFFGEGSRLTVL.

The chain carries TRBV18 and TRBJ1-5; D call uncertain. V was clipped by 0 bases and J by 6 bases, with 9 bases between them. The CDR3 contains 14 residues. Germline V CDR1 and CDR2: KGHSH, LQKENI. The CDR3 spells CASSPPGMVQPQHF. CDR3 DNA: TGTGCCAGCTCACCACCGGGGATGGTTCAGCCCCAGCATTTT. Full variable domain (missing parts from reference TRBV18 and TRBJ1-5): NAGVMQNPRHLVRRRGQEARLRCSPMKGHSHVYWYRQLPEEGLKFMVYLQKENIIDESGMPKERFSAEFPKEGPSILRIQQVVRGDSAAYFCASSPPGMVQPQHFGDGTRLSIL.

This clonotype was observed a single time. V and J are TRBV23-1 and TRBJ2-2; possible D gene TRBD1, 5 bases. TRBV23-1 is classed as an ORF, of uncertain function. V was trimmed by 6 bases and J by 7 bases, leaving 21 bases between them. This CDR3 is built from 16 residues. The CDR3, as DNA: TGCGCCAGCAGACGCGGACATGGACCCGACGACGGGGAGCTGTTTTTT. Its translation is CASRRGHGPDDGELFF.

The V and J genes are TRBV20-1 and TRBJ2-5; TRBD2 might be the D (6 bases). The CDR3 sequence is 13 residues long. Germline CDR1 is DFQATT and CDR2 is SNEGSKA (reference sequence). The V and J ends lost 0 bases and 5 bases respectively, with 10 bases between them. This CDR3 is CSARERGEETQYF. The DNA of the CDR3 is TGCAGTGCTAGAGAGCGGGGCGAGGAGACCCAGTACTTC.

The chain recombines TRBV4-3 with TRBJ2-3, with 8 nucleotides matching TRBD1. CDR3 length: 17 residues. CDR1 is LGHNA, CDR2 YSLEER, per germline. J gave up 2 bases and V 0 bases, and 7 bases lay outside the gene matches. The CDR3 spells CASSQDGWDRFTDTQYF. In nucleotides, the CDR3 is TGCGCCAGCAGCCAAGATGGCTGGGACAGGTTCACAGATACGCAGTATTTT.

This sequence joins TRBV28 and TRBJ2-1; D not resolved. The CDR3 spans 11 residues. The V end lost 2 bases, the J end lost 6 bases, and 2 bases lay between the germline ends. Germline CDR1 and CDR2: MDHEN and SYDVKM. Written as DNA, the CDR3 is TGTGCCAGCAGTTTAGGCAATGAGCAGTTCTTC. Translation gives CASSLGNEQFF.

The V gene is TRBV10-3, the J gene TRBJ2-7, with D possibly called TRBD1 or TRBD2 (5 bases each). V lost 6 bases and J lost 3, with 12 bases in between. The germline gives CDR1 ENHRY, CDR2 SYGVKD. This CDR3 comprises 13 residues. The CDR3 region has the DNA TGTGCCATCAGGGGGCAGGGAGACTACGAGCAGTACTTC. This encodes CAIRGQGDYEQYF.

The CDR3 protein is CASSLDGQGFYEQYF. The DNA of the CDR3 is TGCGCCAGCAGCTTGGATGGACAGGGTTTCTACGAGCAGTACTTC. The V call is TRBV5-1, the J call TRBJ2-7; 8 nucleotides line up with TRBD1. CDR3 length equals 15 residues. CDR1 and CDR2 from the germline V gene are SGHRS and YFSETQ. The V segment lost 0 bases and the J segment 3 bases; nucleotides outside the gene matches: 5.